The 21 T cell receptor beta chains below were found in one sample sequenced in a study of blood T cell repertoires in COVID-19 (dated by TCRdb to 2020 to 2021). Receptor amplification or capture employed the immunoSEQ multiplex PCR assay. TCRdb carries this immuneACCESS record with in-frame sequences only. Its versions omit some clonotypes, under half of them owing to an unresolved V gene in the studies checked, with the rest unexplained. The sample table contains roughly 430,000 clones; only one count was recorded for 88% of them. 2% to 2.5% of the sample is held by the ten biggest clonotypes. What was sequenced was PBMCs or T cells enriched from blood (not recorded which). Receptor source: a woman in her thirties or forties with acute COVID-19.

Worth noting for this clone: Other DNA sequences in the same sample also yield this CDR3. The chain's CDR3 is CAWSVRGNTEAFF. The CDR3 DNA sequence: TGTGCCTGGAGTGTACGGGGGAACACTGAAGCTTTCTTT. The chain combines TRBV30 with TRBJ1-1; D not certain. V dropped 0 bases and J dropped 1 base, with 6 bases sitting between them. Per the germline V gene, CDR1 is GTSNPN and CDR2 is SVGIG (reference sequence). This CDR3 has 13 amino acids.

This clone has just a few counts. The chain employs TRBV29-1 and TRBJ2-1, with 9 bases identical to TRBD2. V shed 4 bases, J shed 1 base, and the junction held 8 bases outside the gene matches. The CDR3 covers 16 residues. Germline values: CDR1 SQVTM, CDR2 ANQGSEA. The CDR3 region has the DNA TGCAGCGTTGCGTCTATAGCGGGGGTTTCCTACAATGAGCAGTTCTTC. This gives the protein CSVASIAGVSYNEQFF.

This clone showed up just once. The J gene is TRBJ1-6, the V gene TRBV12-5, with TRBD1 matching over 10 bases. The trim removed 5 bases at V and 14 bases at J, leaving 9 bases unmatched. There are 14 residues in the CDR3. Germline CDR1 reads LGHNT; CDR2 reads FRNRAP. The CDR3 DNA reads as TGTGCTAGTGGTGACCGGGACAGGGGTATCACCCTCCACTTT. This sequence encodes CASGDRDRGITLHF.

The chain uses TRBV5-4 and TRBJ1-2; 7 bases are a match to TRBD1. CDR3 length: 13 residues. Trimming removed 5 bases from V and 7 bases from J; junction bases left unmatched: 8. Germline V gives CDR1 SGHNT, CDR2 YYREEE (reference sequence). The CDR3 reads CASSHDRVSGYTF. DNA of the CDR3: TGTGCCAGCAGTCATGACAGGGTCAGTGGCTACACCTTC.

This rearrangement joins TRBV11-2 to TRBJ1-1, with D perhaps matching TRBD1 (5 bases). This CDR3 is 13 amino acids long. V gave up 5 bases and J gave up 5 bases, with 12 bases separating them. Germline assignment: CDR1 SGHAT and CDR2 FQNNGV. CDR3 region: CASSPGRGTEAFF. The CDR3 nucleotides read TGTGCCAGCAGCCCAGGGCGGGGAACTGAAGCTTTCTTT.

The V gene is TRBV29-1, the J gene TRBJ2-1, with 8 bases fitting TRBD2. J was trimmed by 7 bases and V by 8 bases; bases with no gene match: 10. The germline V gene has CDR1 SQVTM and CDR2 ANQGSEA. The CDR3 spans 13 residues. The CDR3 here is CSSRGGWRNEQFF. The CDR3 coding sequence is TGCAGCTCCCGGGGGGGCTGGCGGAATGAGCAGTTCTTC.

The chain recombines TRBV4-1 with TRBJ1-2, with a tentative D call TRBD1 (5 bases). Germline lookup yields CDR1 MGHRA and CDR2 YSYEKL. This CDR3 spans 15 amino acids. V was trimmed by 4 bases and J by 2 bases, leaving 14 bases between them. Written as DNA, the CDR3 is TGCGCCAGCAGCCGCGAACAGGTGGCAAACTATGGCTACACCTTC. It specifies CASSREQVANYGYTF.

This sequence joins TRBV18 and TRBJ2-2, with 10 bases matching TRBD2. After removal of 2 bases from V and 2 bases from J, the junction contained 5 bases not matched to a gene. Germline V gene data show CDR1 as KGHSH and CDR2 as LQKENI. The CDR3 length is 17 residues. The CDR3 bases are TGTGCCAGCTCACCAGGGACTAGCGCAACTAACACCGGGGAGCTGTTTTTT. Translated: CASSPGTSATNTGELFF.

This clone was seen a few times. The chain links TRBV6-5 to TRBJ1-4; tentative D call: TRBD1 (5 bases). CDR3 length: 13 amino acids. The V end lost 7 bases, the J end lost 9 bases, and 15 bases lay between the germline ends. CDR1 MNHEY and CDR2 SVGAGI come from the germline V gene. The CDR3 DNA follows: TGTGCCAGCACCCTTGACAGAGAGAAAAAACTGTTTTTT. Amino acids: CASTLDREKKLFF.

This clone was observed a single time. The gene calls are TRBV18 and TRBJ1-1; D might be TRBD1 (6 bases). The CDR3 runs to 14 residues. V was clipped by 5 bases and J by 4 bases, with 14 bases between them. Germline CDR1 reads KGHSH; CDR2 reads LQKENI. DNA for the CDR3: TGTGCCAGCTCAATAAGCCAGGGGTTCACTGAAGCTTTCTTT. As protein: CASSISQGFTEAFF.

The rearrangement links TRBV30 to TRBJ1-3; possible D gene TRBD1, 6 bases. Trimming removed 1 base from V and 0 bases from J, with 13 bases in between. This CDR3 is 16 amino acids long. Germline V CDR1 and CDR2: GTSNPN, SVGIG (reference sequence). CDR3 DNA sequence: TGTGCCTGGAGTGATCGCCCGGGACACTCTGGAAACACCATATATTTT. It translates to CAWSDRPGHSGNTIYF.

This clone was seen a single time. J is TRBJ2-2 and V is TRBV4-1; TRBD1 matches 9 bases. J gave up 7 bases and V 4 bases, and 4 bases lay outside the gene matches. This CDR3 contains 14 residues. Germline values: CDR1 MGHRA, CDR2 YSYEKL. CDR3 nucleotide sequence: TGCGCCAGCAGCCCCGGGACAGGGATCGGGGAGCTGTTTTTT. Protein sequence: CASSPGTGIGELFF.

The chain joins TRBV19 to TRBJ2-7, with 9 nucleotides matching TRBD1. CDR1 LNHDA and CDR2 SQIVND come from the germline V gene (reference sequence). Germline trimming cut 3 bases from V and 3 bases from J; bases unmatched to any gene: 3. The CDR3 is made up of 14 amino acids. The CDR3 loop reads CASSIGTGNYEQYF. Written as DNA, the CDR3 is TGTGCCAGTAGTATTGGGACAGGGAACTACGAGCAGTACTTC.

The chain employs TRBV5-1 and TRBJ1-2; 8 positions agree with TRBD1. J was trimmed by 8 bases and V by 5 bases; bases with no gene match: 11. The CDR3 totals 14 residues. Germline loops: CDR1 SGHRS, CDR2 YFSETQ. The CDR3, as DNA: TGCGCCAGCAGGGAGAAGCAGGGGGCGGGAGGCTACACCTTC. Residues: CASREKQGAGGYTF. The entire variable domain, with the rest obtained from reference TRBV5-1 and TRBJ1-2, is as follows: KAGVTQTPRYLIKTRGQQVTLSCSPISGHRSVSWYQQTPGQGLQFLFEYFSETQRNKGNFPGRFSGRQFSNSRSEMNVSTLELGDSALYLCASREKQGAGGYTFGSGTRLTVV.

The chain is built from TRBV15 and TRBJ1-5, with no clear D. Deletions cut 5 bases from V and 2 bases from J, with 10 bases between. CDR3 length equals 14 residues. The germline CDR1 and CDR2 sequences are LNHNV and YYDKDF (reference sequence). DNA for the CDR3: TGTGCCACCAGCGGTACCCCGGGCAATCAGCCCCAGCATTTT. This encodes CATSGTPGNQPQHF.

The chain joins TRBV19 to TRBJ1-2, with TRBD1 matching 7 bases. V lost 6 bases to trimming and J lost 4 bases; unmatched junction nucleotides: 8. The CDR3 is made up of 14 amino acids. The germline gives CDR1 LNHDA, CDR2 SQIVND (reference sequence). The CDR3 loop reads CASSWAGQVYGYTF. CDR3 sequence (DNA): TGTGCCAGTAGCTGGGCCGGACAGGTCTATGGCTACACCTTC.

The rearrangement links TRBV6-1 to TRBJ1-5, with D uncertain. The CDR3 is 15 amino acids. Per germline, CDR1 MNHNS and CDR2 SASEGT. With 2 bases removed from V and 3 bases from J, the gap between germline ends came to 11 bases. CDR3 DNA sequence: TGTGCCAGCAGTGAACAGTGGGCGATCAATCAGCCCCAGCATTTT. It codes for CASSEQWAINQPQHF.

This clone has just a few counts. This chain links TRBV2 with TRBJ1-5, with D possibly TRBD1 on 5 matching bases. The CDR3 runs 14 residues. The V gene's germline CDR1 is SNHLY and CDR2 FYNNEI. Trimming took 6 bases from V and 0 from J, leaving 9 bases between them. CDR3 sequence: CASSRDYSNQPQHF. The CDR3 DNA reads as TGTGCCAGCAGCAGGGATTATAGCAATCAGCCCCAGCATTTT.

This rearrangement joins TRBV10-3 to TRBJ2-7; 7 bases line up with TRBD1. Germline assignment: CDR1 ENHRY and CDR2 SYGVKD. This CDR3 spans 13 amino acids. With 7 bases clipped from V and 5 bases from J, the junction kept 8 bases outside the gene matches. CDR3 nucleotides: TGTGCCATCAATCAACAGGGGCAGGACGAGCAGTACTTC. Residues: CAINQQGQDEQYF.

The gene calls are TRBV30 and TRBJ2-7; TRBD1 aligns across 10 bases. The germline V gene encodes CDR1 GTSNPN and CDR2 SVGIG (reference sequence). With V trimmed by 0 bases and J by 3 bases, 2 bases remained unmatched. This CDR3 is 14 amino acids long. CDR3 loop: CAWSVWDRGYEQYF. The CDR3, as DNA: TGTGCCTGGAGTGTCTGGGACAGGGGCTACGAGCAGTACTTC.

A few counts support this clone. Here the CDR3 DNA reads TGTGCCAGCAGCTCACAGACAGGGGTTCCTAACTATGGCTACACCTTC. It specifies CASSSQTGVPNYGYTF. The rearrangement links TRBV7-9 to TRBJ1-2; 8 positions match TRBD1. V lost 4 bases to trimming and J lost 0 bases; unmatched junction nucleotides: 7. Germline V gene sequence: CDR1 SEHNR, CDR2 FQNEAQ (reference sequence). This CDR3 has 16 residues. Variable domain in full (rest from reference TRBV7-9 and TRBJ1-2): DTGVSQNPRHKITKRGQNVTFRCDPISEHNRLYWYRQTLGQGPEFLTYFQNEAQLEKSRLLSDRFSAERPKGSFSTLEIQRTEQGDSAMYLCASSSQTGVPNYGYTFGSGTRLTVV.